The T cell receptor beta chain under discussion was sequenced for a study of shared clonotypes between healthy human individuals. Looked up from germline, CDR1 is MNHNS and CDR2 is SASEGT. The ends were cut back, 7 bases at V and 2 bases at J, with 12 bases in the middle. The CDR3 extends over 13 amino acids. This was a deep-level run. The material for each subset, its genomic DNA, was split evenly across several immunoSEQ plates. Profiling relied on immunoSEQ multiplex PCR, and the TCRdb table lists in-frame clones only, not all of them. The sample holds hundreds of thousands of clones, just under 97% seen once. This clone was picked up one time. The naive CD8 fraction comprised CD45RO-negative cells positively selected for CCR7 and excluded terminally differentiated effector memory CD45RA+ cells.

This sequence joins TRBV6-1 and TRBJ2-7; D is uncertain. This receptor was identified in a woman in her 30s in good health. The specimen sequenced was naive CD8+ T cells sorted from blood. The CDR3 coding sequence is TGTGCCAGCACCCTAACAGAGACCTACGAGCAGTACTTC. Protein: CASTLTETYEQYF.